This T cell receptor (beta chain) was recorded in a study of blood T cells in healthy people across ages. Whole-study context: Per every two T cells, about one barcoded beta molecule was captured by template switching.

Donation came from healthy Caucasian individuals in Russia who were aged about 6 to 95. Using a J-beta primer mix together with a sample-barcoded 5' primer, a second PCR was run for about 6 to 12 cycles. TCRdb re-derived calls from the 5' RACE reads in MiXCR, one entry per CDR3 protein. The sample holds more than 900,000 distinct CDR3 sequences; approximately 25% are singletons and the top ten take less than 0.75%. The CDR3 totals 14 residues. The germline gives CDR1 MNHEY, CDR2 SVGEGT. Deletions cut 5 bases from V and 2 bases from J, with 13 bases between. This sample was also put to use in a study of T cells of mothers and their children.

The sequenced sample consisted of blood. This receptor was obtained from a girl aged 2 to 9 in good health. The V call is TRBV6-2 or TRBV6-3, the J call TRBJ2-7; no reliable D call. The CDR3 spells CASSPFSLTYEQYF. The CDR3 DNA follows: TGTGCCAGCAGTCCCTTTTCCCTCACCTACGAGCAGTACTTC.